Listed below are T cell receptor beta chains from one sample, sequenced in a study of CD8+ T cells in alopecia areata. TCRdb's table, derived via immunoSEQ multiplex PCR, lists solely in-frame clones and lacks some. The data contain 95,000 to 110,000 clones, around 84% of them singletons. The source material was CD8+ T cells sorted from blood, sampled around week 31, from a patient treated with tofacitinib. These receptors were taken from a human donor with alopecia areata. Each CDR3 is given with its conserved first and last residue. The order of the fields is V gene, J gene, CDR3 protein.

>TRBV27|TRBJ2-7
CASSFGASYEQYF
>TRBV15|TRBJ1-6
CATSRDISYNSPLHF
>TRBV4-1|TRBJ1-3
CASSQGTGSFLYTIYF
>TRBV29-1|TRBJ2-1
CSVLAGRDEQFF
>TRBV9|TRBJ1-1
CASSTPPGTPMNTEAFF
>TRBV4-2|TRBJ2-4
CASSQDSTSMHF
>TRBV20-1|TRBJ2-7
CSAQTSGEQYF
>TRBV7-6|TRBJ2-7
CASSPITGNEQYF
>TRBV6-5|TRBJ1-1
CASSIQGQDTEAFF
>TRBV29-1|TRBJ1-1
CSVEKGASEAFF
>TRBV29-1|TRBJ2-2
CSVDRAGELFF
>TRBV18|TRBJ2-3
CASSPWPGYADTQYF
>TRBV6-1|TRBJ1-5
CASSDGGSFQPQHF
>TRBV29-1|TRBJ1-3
CSVLRSSSGNTIYF
>TRBV2|TRBJ2-7
CASTGPTSYEQYF
>TRBV30|TRBJ2-2
CARTGAGELFF
>TRBV27|TRBJ2-2
CASSTPGQGFTGELFF
>TRBV29-1|TRBJ2-7
CSVVKGAGEQYF
>TRBV6-5|TRBJ2-3
CASSWGTVDTQYF
>TRBV7-9|TRBJ2-3
CASSLLAGGLTDTQYF
>TRBV5-1|TRBJ2-7
CASSLYCCKSSGSTYEQYF
>TRBV7-9|TRBJ2-1
CASSDSTGGEFYNEQFF
>TRBV9|TRBJ1-4
CASSHMGEERSNEKLFF
>TRBV6-1|TRBJ2-5
CASSEVGTDHHWETQYF
>TRBV30|TRBJ1-5
CAWSVEGLVYQPQHF
>TRBV6-5|TRBJ2-1
CASSPTGAGEQFF
>TRBV7-9|TRBJ2-1
CASSLAAYNEQFF
>TRBV5-4|TRBJ1-4
CASSFQGSNEKLFF
>TRBV5-1|TRBJ2-4
CASSLGTGPQNIQYF
>TRBV6-5|TRBJ2-7
CASSYSGEQYF
>TRBV30|TRBJ2-3
CAWSSDYRNHAPDTQYF
>TRBV21-1|TRBJ2-4
CASSKQAEWDIQYF
>TRBV7-9|TRBJ2-5
CASSHRGEILETQYF
>TRBV29-1|TRBJ2-7
CSVEKFGTSSYEQYF
>TRBV7-9|TRBJ2-1
CASSQDDREINEQFF
>TRBV29-1|TRBJ2-7
CSVIPPGDLYEQYF
>TRBV7-9|TRBJ1-3
CASSLSWGQDGTTIYF
>TRBV19|TRBJ2-1
CASSMMTGNEQFF
>TRBV18|TRBJ1-2
CASSPRTGDIDYGYTF
>TRBV29-1|TRBJ2-5
CSVGLWDRGLGEQYF
>TRBV27|TRBJ2-1
CASSLFPGGAYNEQFF
>TRBV7-8|NA
CASSPSSYEQYF